This entry describes one T cell receptor beta chain. Its antigen is unknown. Sample time point: cycle 4 day 1 (C4D1), after more than 5 weeks of nivolumab. Every one of the patients relapsed after autologous stem cell transplantation (brentuximab vedotin exposure was variable). Best overall response was complete response, partial response or progressive disease in these relapsed/refractory classical Hodgkin lymphoma patients. V was clipped by 7 bases and J by 2 bases, with 18 bases between them. The CDR3 loop spans 15 amino acids. Germline CDR1 is SNHLY and CDR2 is FYNNEI. This record belongs to a study of PD-1 blockade in classical Hodgkin lymphoma. Method: immunoSEQ multiplex PCR; TCRdb's copy keeps in-frame clones and lacks some. The profile covers about 30,000 clones, with roughly 80% appearing a single time and around 20% taken by the ten largest. Regarding the study as a whole: Nivolumab initiated under 1 year post-ASCT led to patient exclusion. There was a significant rise in CD4+ TCR diversity by C4D1, with no such rise for CD8+.

Here the sequenced sample was peripheral blood mononuclear cells (PBMCs), taken before the fourth cycle of nivolumab. V is TRBV2 and J is TRBJ2-7, with D perhaps assigned TRBD1 or TRBD2 (5 bases each). The sequence was collected from a human donor with classical Hodgkin lymphoma. CDR3 sequence: CASTVTDWGTYEQYF. CDR3 nucleotide sequence: TGTGCCAGCACCGTTACGGACTGGGGCACCTACGAGCAGTACTTC.